Reported below is one TCR beta chain. Its cognate antigen is unknown. Partitioning of CD4+ cells yielded a CD45RA+ naive subset and a CD45RA-negative memory subset. This record belongs to a study of shared clonotypes between healthy human individuals. In the study overall: The study used three CD4 naive, three CD4 memory, two CD8 naive and one CD8 memory plate per donor.

Produced via immunoSEQ multiplex PCR; TCRdb's table is partial and in-frame only. Here the sample spans 640,000 or so clones, 55% to 75% being singletons. The CDR3 is 14 amino acids. The V segment lost 5 bases and the J segment 6 bases; nucleotides outside the gene matches: 9. In germline, CDR1 is MNHEY, CDR2 SVGAGI. Study outcomes and limitations: Memory subsets generally showed smaller estimated richness than naive subsets did. A few donors shared approximately 5% of their naive CD4 clonotypes.

Input material: memory CD4+ T cells sorted from blood. Subset in this sample: CD45RA-negative fraction. The TCR was taken from a woman in her 30s in good health. The V gene is TRBV6-5, the J gene TRBJ1-1; 7 nucleotides match TRBD1. This CDR3 reads CASSNDRVDPEAFF. Written as DNA, the CDR3 is TGTGCCAGCAGTAATGACAGGGTAGATCCTGAAGCTTTCTTT.